A single sample is the source of the 8 T cell receptor beta chains below, sequenced in a study of shared clonotypes between healthy human individuals. TCRdb's copy holds only in-frame clones and misses some; the assay was immunoSEQ multiplex PCR. The table records roughly 2.5 million clones, 85% to 95% of them present only once. Sequencing was done on a sample of naive CD4+ T cells sorted from blood. Subset: CD45RA+ positively selected. These receptor sequences come from a man aged 18 to 29 in good health.

The CDR3 region is CASSAQRGITGTGELFF. The CDR3 nucleotides read TGCGCCAGCAGCGCCCAAAGGGGCATAACGGGTACCGGGGAGCTGTTTTTT. The J gene is TRBJ2-2, the V gene TRBV4-1, with a tentative D call TRBD1 (5 bases). The CDR3 has 17 amino acids. Germline CDR1 is MGHRA and CDR2 is YSYEKL. Trimming cost V 5 bases and J 5 bases, with 21 bases left between them.

The chain is built from TRBV11-2 and TRBJ2-3; 10 nucleotides agree with TRBD2. The CDR3 runs 18 residues. The J segment lost 0 bases and the V segment lost 1 base, leaving 7 bases of the junction unmatched. Germline CDR1 reads SGHAT; CDR2 reads FQNNGV. The CDR3 reads CASSLGASGSSSTDTQYF. As DNA, the CDR3 is TGTGCCAGCAGCTTAGGGGCTAGCGGGAGCTCTAGCACAGATACGCAGTATTTT.

The chain has TRBV7-9 and TRBJ2-1, with 14 bases aligning to TRBD2. The germline V gene encodes CDR1 SEHNR and CDR2 FQNEAQ (reference sequence). CDR3 length equals 19 residues. J lost 9 bases, V lost 5 bases, and 18 bases had no gene match. In DNA, the CDR3 is TGTGCCAGCAGCGGAGAGGGCCCCGGGACTAGCGGGAGAAAAGGTGAGCAGTTCTTC. Amino acid sequence: CASSGEGPGTSGRKGEQFF. The whole variable domain, remainder taken from reference TRBV7-9 and TRBJ2-1, is DTGVSQNPRHKITKRGQNVTFRCDPISEHNRLYWYRQTLGQGPEFLTYFQNEAQLEKSRLLSDRFSAERPKGSFSTLEIQRTEQGDSAMYLCASSGEGPGTSGRKGEQFFGPGTRLTVL.

The chain recombines TRBV19 with TRBJ2-7; D is possibly TRBD2 (6 bases). This CDR3 spans 14 amino acids. Trimming took 9 bases from V and 3 from J, leaving 18 bases between them. The V gene's germline CDR1 is LNHDA and CDR2 SQIVND (reference sequence). CDR3 region: CARPWRGRFYEQYF. The CDR3 nucleotides are TGTGCCAGGCCGTGGAGGGGCAGGTTCTACGAGCAGTACTTC.

About this clone: Other nucleotide sequences from this sample produce the same CDR3. This chain links TRBV18 with TRBJ1-6; 7 bases match TRBD1. Trimming removed 3 bases from V and 8 bases from J; junction bases left unmatched: 4. The CDR3 loop spans 14 amino acids. Germline-derived CDR1 and CDR2 are KGHSH and LQKENI. The CDR3 DNA is TGTGCCAGCTCACCGACAGGGTCGGATTCACCCCTCCACTTT. This codes for CASSPTGSDSPLHF. The variable domain in full, with the rest retrieved from reference TRBV18 and TRBJ1-6, is NAGVMQNPRHLVRRRGQEARLRCSPMKGHSHVYWYRQLPEEGLKFMVYLQKENIIDESGMPKERFSAEFPKEGPSILRIQQVVRGDSAAYFCASSPTGSDSPLHFGNGTRLTVT.

Of note for this clone: The identical CDR3 is also encoded by other nucleotide sequences in the sample. The chain uses TRBV18 and TRBJ2-1; 11 positions agree with TRBD2. There are 15 residues in the CDR3. Germline V lookup: CDR1 KGHSH, CDR2 LQKENI. The trim removed 6 bases at V and 5 bases at J, leaving 6 bases unmatched. The CDR3 loop reads CASSPGTSGNNEQFF. The CDR3, as DNA: TGTGCCAGCTCCCCCGGGACTAGCGGAAACAATGAGCAGTTCTTC.

With regard to this clone: The same CDR3 also results from other DNA sequences found in this sample. The genes are TRBV6-5 and TRBJ2-5; D is uncertain. In germline, CDR1 is MNHEY, CDR2 SVGAGI. V was trimmed by 2 bases and J by 2 bases, leaving 9 bases between them. The CDR3 is 14 residues long. The CDR3 here is CASSYGALQETQYF. CDR3 bases: TGTGCCAGCAGTTACGGTGCTCTTCAAGAGACCCAGTACTTC.

The CDR3 spells CASSLGLAATYEQYF. The CDR3, as DNA: TGTGCCAGCAGCCTGGGACTAGCGGCGACCTACGAGCAGTACTTC. This rearrangement joins TRBV7-9 to TRBJ2-7, with 11 bases that match TRBD2. Germline V lookup: CDR1 SEHNR, CDR2 FQNEAQ (reference sequence). The V gene end was trimmed by 5 bases and the J gene end by 2 bases; junction bases not matched to a gene: 5. This CDR3 comprises 15 residues.